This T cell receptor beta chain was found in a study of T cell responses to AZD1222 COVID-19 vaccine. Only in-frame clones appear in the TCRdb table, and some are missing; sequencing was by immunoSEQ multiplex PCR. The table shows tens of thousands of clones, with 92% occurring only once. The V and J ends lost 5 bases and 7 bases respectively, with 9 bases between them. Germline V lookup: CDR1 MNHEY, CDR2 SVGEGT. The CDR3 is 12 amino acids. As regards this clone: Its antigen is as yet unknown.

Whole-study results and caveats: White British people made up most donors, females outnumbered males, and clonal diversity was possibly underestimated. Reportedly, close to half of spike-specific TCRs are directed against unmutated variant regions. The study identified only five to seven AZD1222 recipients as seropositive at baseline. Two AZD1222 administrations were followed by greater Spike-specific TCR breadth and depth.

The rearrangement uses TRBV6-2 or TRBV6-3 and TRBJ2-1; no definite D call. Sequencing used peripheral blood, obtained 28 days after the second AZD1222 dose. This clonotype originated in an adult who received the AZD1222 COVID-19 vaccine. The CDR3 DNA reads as TGTGCCAGCAGTGCGATAGGAAATGAGCAGTTCTTC. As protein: CASSAIGNEQFF.